This T cell receptor (beta chain) was sequenced in a study of T cell responses to AZD1222 COVID-19 vaccine. In the study overall: It was second doses at about 4 or about 12 weeks that were pooled.

Here immunoSEQ multiplex PCR was the method, and the copy in TCRdb shows in-frame clones only, minus some. The sample has just under 85,000 clones; 80% to 90% are singletons. Whole-study results and caveats: Most donors were white British and more were female, and clonal diversity was possibly underestimated.

Germline assignment: CDR1 KGHSH and CDR2 LQKENI. Trimming shortened V by 3 bases and J by 0 bases, and 5 bases separated the two germline ends. The CDR3 length is 13 residues. As concerns this clone: Its cognate antigen is unknown.

The rearrangement joins TRBV18 to TRBJ1-1, with D uncertain. Sample: peripheral blood, taken on day 0 of AZD1222 vaccination. This TCR was recovered from an adult in good health. CDR3 sequence (DNA): TGTGCCAGCTCACCGACGGTGAACACTGAAGCTTTCTTT. It encodes CASSPTVNTEAFF.